The 19 T cell receptor beta chains given below trace back to one sample, sequenced in a study of identical twins. TCRdb independently ran MiXCR on the 5' RACE reads; one entry per CDR3 protein. The data contain some 730,000 distinct CDR3 sequences, approximately 18% of them singletons. The same data also went into a second study, on T cells expressing NK-cell markers.

Source material: PBMCs. The receptors derive from a woman aged 18-29 years in good health.

The chain couples TRBV29-1 to TRBJ2-7; TRBD2 might be the D (6 bases). Germline CDR1 reads SQVTM; CDR2 reads ANQGSEA. The CDR3 loop spans 12 amino acids. V was clipped by 0 bases and J by 3 bases, with 6 bases between them. DNA of the CDR3: TGCAGCGTTGAAGAGGGGGGCTACGAGCAGTACTTC. Its translation: CSVEEGGYEQYF.

The rearrangement links TRBV5-1 to TRBJ2-7; D not resolved. The CDR3 totals 14 residues. Germline V lookup: CDR1 SGHRS, CDR2 YFSETQ. V was trimmed by 4 bases and J by 0 bases, leaving 11 bases between them. The chain's CDR3 is CASSPIALSYEQYF. The CDR3 DNA is TGCGCCAGCAGCCCGATCGCGCTCTCCTACGAGCAGTACTTC.

This clonotype was detected only a few times. The rearrangement links TRBV19 to TRBJ1-1; tentative D call: TRBD1 (6 bases). Between the trimmed V and J ends, which lost 2 bases and 0 bases, there was a span of 7 bases. The CDR3 length is 14 residues. Germline assignment: CDR1 LNHDA and CDR2 SQIVND (reference sequence). The CDR3: CASSIWTVNTEAFF. As DNA, the CDR3 is TGTGCCAGTAGTATATGGACAGTGAACACTGAAGCTTTCTTT.

This clonotype was seen ten or more times. The rearrangement uses TRBV6-5 and TRBJ2-3; the D gene is possibly TRBD1 (6 bases). V shed 5 bases and J shed 12 bases, with 15 bases lying between them. The germline gives CDR1 MNHEY, CDR2 SVGAGI. There are 12 residues in the CDR3. CDR3 protein: CASSRWGRDQYF. The CDR3 nucleotides are TGTGCCAGCAGTCGATGGGGGCGCGACCAGTATTTT.

The V and J genes are TRBV6-1 and TRBJ1-2, with a possible D match to TRBD1 (5 bases). Between the trimmed V and J ends, which lost 2 bases and 6 bases, there was a span of 7 bases. CDR3 size: 12 residues. CDR1 and CDR2 (germline): MNHNS, SASEGT. The CDR3 sequence is CASSESGHGYTF. The CDR3 DNA reads as TGTGCCAGCAGTGAATCAGGGCATGGCTACACCTTC.

This clonotype was observed many times. This chain connects TRBV2 to TRBJ2-2, with unresolved D. Germline CDR1 SNHLY, CDR2 FYNNEI. The CDR3 extends over 14 amino acids. Trimming pared 6 bases from V and 1 base from J, leaving 9 bases between. In nucleotides, the CDR3 is TGTGCCAGCAGATGGACGGTGAACACCGGGGAGCTGTTTTTT. Translated: CASRWTVNTGELFF.

The chain joins TRBV20-1 to TRBJ2-3; the D gene is possibly TRBD2 (5 bases). CDR3 length: 16 residues. V lost 1 base and J lost 4, with 18 bases in between. Germline CDR1 DFQATT, CDR2 SNEGSKA (reference sequence). CDR3 sequence: CSARASVGVESDTQYF. CDR3 coding DNA: TGCAGTGCTAGAGCGTCGGTCGGGGTCGAATCAGATACGCAGTATTTT.

V and J are TRBV11-2 and TRBJ1-1; no reliable D call. Germline CDR1 and CDR2: SGHAT and FQNNGV. This CDR3 contains 14 residues. V gave up 5 bases and J gave up 2 bases, with 12 bases separating them. The CDR3 loop reads CASSTRGVNTEAFF. The CDR3 region has the DNA TGTGCCAGCAGCACCCGTGGAGTTAACACTGAAGCTTTCTTT.

This chain joins TRBV29-1 and TRBJ2-2; D ambiguous. The CDR3 runs 13 residues. V shed 3 bases and J shed 4 bases, with 9 bases lying between them. Germline V CDR1 and CDR2: SQVTM, ANQGSEA. The CDR3 reads CSVDGRFTGELFF. CDR3 bases: TGCAGCGTTGACGGCAGGTTCACCGGGGAGCTGTTTTTT.

The chain links TRBV7-9 to TRBJ2-7; D gene uncertain. The CDR3 has 14 residues. V was clipped by 3 bases and J by 0 bases, with 9 bases between them. CDR1 and CDR2 from the germline V gene are SEHNR and FQNEAQ (reference sequence). The CDR3 coding sequence is TGTGCCAGCAGCTTCTCGCAAATCTCCTACGAGCAGTACTTC. It codes for CASSFSQISYEQYF.

The chain recombines TRBV6-1 with TRBJ1-3, with a weak D call TRBD1 (5 bases). V was clipped by 10 bases and J by 4 bases, with 14 bases between them. This CDR3 is 13 amino acids long. In germline, CDR1 is MNHNS, CDR2 SASEGT. DNA for the CDR3: TGTGCCACCTATAGGGGACCCGGAAACACCATATATTTT. Translation: CATYRGPGNTIYF.

The CDR3 sequence: CASGNDGEAFF. In DNA form, the CDR3 reads TGTGCCAGCGGAAACGACGGGGAAGCTTTCTTT. V gene TRBV14 combines with J gene TRBJ1-1; D ambiguous. V was trimmed by 8 bases and J by 8 bases, leaving 12 bases between them. The V gene's germline CDR1 is SGHDN and CDR2 FVKESK. CDR3 length equals 11 residues.

This clonotype was seen a few times. The V and J genes are TRBV5-1 and TRBJ2-5, with D uncertain. The CDR3 extends over 14 amino acids. V dropped 5 bases and J dropped 1 base, with 12 bases sitting between them. Germline CDR1 SGHRS, CDR2 YFSETQ. CDR3 region: CASRLQEFQETQYF. Here the CDR3 DNA reads TGCGCCAGCAGGTTGCAGGAATTCCAAGAGACCCAGTACTTC.

The chain employs TRBV11-3 and TRBJ1-1; D call uncertain. CDR1 is SGHNT and CDR2 is YENEEA in the germline V gene. This CDR3 region has 13 residues. The V gene lost 5 bases and the J gene lost 3 bases, with 10 bases spanning the gap. This chain's CDR3 is CASSPAVDTEAFF. CDR3 sequence (DNA): TGTGCCAGCAGCCCTGCGGTTGACACTGAAGCTTTCTTT.

A few counts support this clonotype. This chain uses TRBV5-1 with TRBJ2-7; tentatively, D is TRBD2 (5 bases). Germline V gene lookup returns CDR1 SGHRS and CDR2 YFSETQ. The V end was cut by 4 bases, the J end by 6 bases, with 17 bases between. CDR3 length equals 14 residues. This chain's CDR3 is CASSQDSSLPEQYF. In DNA, the CDR3 is TGCGCCAGCAGCCAGGACTCCAGCCTACCCGAGCAGTACTTC. Drawing the rest from reference TRBV5-1 and TRBJ2-7, the complete variable domain is KAGVTQTPRYLIKTRGQQVTLSCSPISGHRSVSWYQQTPGQGLQFLFEYFSETQRNKGNFPGRFSGRQFSNSRSEMNVSTLELGDSALYLCASSQDSSLPEQYFGPGTRLTVT.

The CDR3 nucleotides read TGTGCCAGCAGCTCGCCTCCAGCGTTCTTC. Protein sequence: CASSSPPAFF. The J gene is TRBJ2-1, the V gene TRBV7-9; D call uncertain. With 4 bases removed from V and 15 bases from J, the gap between germline ends came to 10 bases. The CDR3 contains 10 residues. The V gene's germline CDR1 is SEHNR and CDR2 FQNEAQ (reference sequence).

This clonotype has only a few counts. This chain links TRBV10-3 with TRBJ2-3; 8 nucleotides align to TRBD2. With 6 bases clipped from V and 3 bases from J, the junction kept 8 bases outside the gene matches. The germline CDR1 and CDR2 sequences are ENHRY and SYGVKD. The CDR3 contains 15 residues. The chain's CDR3 is CAIREGPSGTDTQYF. CDR3 bases: TGTGCCATCAGGGAGGGCCCTAGCGGGACAGATACGCAGTATTTT.

This chain links TRBV7-6 with TRBJ2-1, with D perhaps TRBD2 (6 bases). The germline V gene encodes CDR1 SGHVS and CDR2 FNYEAQ. The CDR3 totals 16 residues. V lost 2 bases and J lost 9, with 20 bases in between. This CDR3 reads CASSLRAGTLGGEQFF. The CDR3 nucleotides are TGTGCCAGCAGCTTACGGGCGGGGACCTTGGGGGGTGAGCAGTTCTTC.

This chain uses TRBV20-1 with TRBJ2-3, with TRBD1 matching 9 bases. The CDR3 is 14 residues long. V lost 1 base to trimming and J lost 1 base; unmatched junction nucleotides: 0. CDR1 is DFQATT, CDR2 SNEGSKA, per germline (reference sequence). The CDR3 protein is CSARGTGGTDTQYF. For the CDR3, the DNA is TGCAGTGCTAGAGGGACAGGGGGCACAGATACGCAGTATTTT.